This T cell receptor (beta chain) was documented in a study of response to subunit inactivated influenza vaccine. Broader study findings: With each seasonal influenza vaccination, the authors suggested, few new T cells are recruited.

TCRdb re-analysed the RT-PCR reads in MiXCR, keeping a single row per CDR3 protein. This table has around 750,000 distinct CDR3 sequences, 21% appearing once. This clonotype was detected only a few times. Its antigen remains unknown. Sample: PBMCs from blood, taken roughly 5 days after vaccination. This TCR was sampled from a man aged 50 to 60 who received an inactivated influenza vaccine.

CDR3 sequence: CASSPNPRPNINEQFF. Here the CDR3 DNA reads TGCGCCAGCAGCCCCAACCCGCGCCCCAATATCAATGAGCAGTTCTTC. V usage is TRBV5-1 and J usage is TRBJ2-1, with unresolved D. Germline V gives CDR1 SGHRS, CDR2 YFSETQ. Deletions cut 4 bases from V and 6 bases from J, with 20 bases between. The CDR3 loop spans 16 amino acids.